This T cell receptor beta chain stems from a study of early T cells in non-severe SARS-CoV-2 infection. The CDR3 covers 12 residues. V was cut by 4 bases and J by 5 bases, with 6 bases left in between. From germline, CDR1 is LGHDT and CDR2 YNNKEL (reference sequence). In the library, individual cDNA molecules carried attached unique molecular identifiers. Via MiXCR, TCRdb re-called the 5' RACE reads, giving one row per CDR3 protein. The sample lists 45,000 to 60,000 distinct CDR3 sequences; roughly 7.7% were seen once. The rearrangement links TRBV3-1 to TRBJ2-1; D remains unclear. The TCR comes from an adult who was a healthcare worker with PCR-confirmed SARS-CoV-2 infection or an uninfected control (not recorded which). Source material: whole blood. The DNA for the CDR3 is TGTGCCAGCAGCCGCCTGAACAATGAGCAGTTCTTC. Residues: CASSRLNNEQFF.